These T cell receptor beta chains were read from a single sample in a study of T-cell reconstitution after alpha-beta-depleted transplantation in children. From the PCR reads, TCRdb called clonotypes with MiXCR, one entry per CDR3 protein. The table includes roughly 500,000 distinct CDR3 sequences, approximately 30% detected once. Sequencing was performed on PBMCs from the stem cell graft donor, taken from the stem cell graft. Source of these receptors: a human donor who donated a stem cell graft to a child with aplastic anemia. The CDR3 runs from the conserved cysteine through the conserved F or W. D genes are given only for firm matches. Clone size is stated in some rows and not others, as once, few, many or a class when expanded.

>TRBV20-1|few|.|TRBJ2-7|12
CSAKQGPYEQYF
TGCAGTGCTAAACAGGGCCCCTACGAGCAGTACTTC
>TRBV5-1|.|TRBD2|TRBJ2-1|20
CASSTRDYPPEGNRYNEQFF
TGCGCCAGCAGCACCCGGGACTATCCACCGGAGGGGAATCGCTACAATGAGCAGTTCTTC
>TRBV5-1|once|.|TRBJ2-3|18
CASSLGPSEGTRSDTQYF
TGCGCCAGCAGCTTGGGCCCCTCCGAGGGGACTCGTTCCGATACGCAGTATTTT
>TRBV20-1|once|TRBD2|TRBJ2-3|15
CSASPRLAGTDTQYF
TGCAGTGCTAGCCCCCGACTAGCGGGCACAGATACGCAGTATTTT
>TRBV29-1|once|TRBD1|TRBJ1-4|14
CSVCRDSRAEKLFF
TGCAGCGTGTGCCGGGACAGTAGGGCTGAAAAACTGTTTTTT
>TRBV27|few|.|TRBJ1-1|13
CASTGQMNTEAFF
TGTGCCAGCACCGGACAGATGAACACTGAAGCTTTCTTT
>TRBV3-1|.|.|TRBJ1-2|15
CASSQDLGRGYGYTF
TGTGCCAGCAGCCAAGATTTAGGCAGGGGCTATGGCTACACCTTC
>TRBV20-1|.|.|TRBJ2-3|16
CSARDQASWLIDTQYF
TGCAGTGCTAGAGATCAGGCTAGCTGGTTAATAGATACGCAGTACTTT
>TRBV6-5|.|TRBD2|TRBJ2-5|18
CASSYPPGFGAGEETQYF
TGTGCCAGCAGTTACCCCCCGGGCTTTGGAGCGGGGGAAGAGACCCAGTACTTC
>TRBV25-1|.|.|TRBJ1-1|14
CASRTDRPNTEAFF
TGTGCCAGCAGAACAGACAGGCCGAACACTGAAGCTTTCTTT
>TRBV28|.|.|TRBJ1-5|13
CASHENSNQPQHF
TGTGCCAGTCATGAGAATAGCAATCAGCCCCAGCATTTT
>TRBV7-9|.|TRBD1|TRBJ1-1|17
CASSPIPLDRGFTEAFF
TGTGCCAGCAGCCCGATCCCTCTGGACAGGGGGTTCACTGAAGCTTTCTTT
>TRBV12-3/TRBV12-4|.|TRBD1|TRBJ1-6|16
CASSLGGTGLNSPLHF
TGTGCCAGCAGTTTGGGGGGGACAGGGCTGAATTCACCCCTCCACTTT
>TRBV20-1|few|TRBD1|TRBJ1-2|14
CSAVGQGVIYGYTF
TGCAGTGCTGTAGGACAGGGAGTGATCTATGGCTACACCTTC
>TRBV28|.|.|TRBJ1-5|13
CASRIGSNQPQHF
TGTGCCAGCAGAATTGGCAGCAATCAGCCCCAGCATTTC
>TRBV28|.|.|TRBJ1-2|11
CASSESYGYTF
TGTGCCAGCAGTGAAAGCTATGGCTACACCTTC
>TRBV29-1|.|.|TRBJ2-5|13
CSVERGRGETQYF
TGCAGCGTTGAACGGGGCCGGGGGGAGACCCAGTACTTC
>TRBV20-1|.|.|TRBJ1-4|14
CSARDLRLSEKLFF
TGCAGTGCTAGAGATCTACGGTTGAGTGAAAAACTGTTTTTT
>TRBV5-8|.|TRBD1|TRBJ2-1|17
CASSVSGLAGGYNEQFF
TGTGCCAGCAGCGTGTCCGGGCTGGCAGGGGGTTACAATGAGCAGTTCTTC
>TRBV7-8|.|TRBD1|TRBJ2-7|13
CASSLGTANEQYF
TGTGCCAGCAGCTTGGGGACAGCGAACGAGCAGTACTTC
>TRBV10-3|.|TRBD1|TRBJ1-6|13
CAISAGGISPLHF
TGTGCCATCAGTGCAGGGGGCATCTCACCCCTCCACTTT
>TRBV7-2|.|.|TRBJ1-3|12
CASRGGRNTIYF
TGTGCCAGCAGAGGCGGTCGAAACACCATATATTTT
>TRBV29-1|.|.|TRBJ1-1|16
CSVDGRDRSMNTEAFF
TGCAGCGTTGATGGCCGCGACAGGAGCATGAACACTGAAGCTTTCTTT
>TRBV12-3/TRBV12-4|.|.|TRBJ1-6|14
CASRKLVGGSPLHF
TGTGCCAGCAGGAAATTGGTAGGGGGTTCACCCCTCCACTTT
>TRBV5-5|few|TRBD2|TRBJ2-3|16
CASSSGTSGRADTQYF
TGTGCCAGCAGCTCAGGGACTAGCGGGAGGGCAGATACGCAGTATTTT
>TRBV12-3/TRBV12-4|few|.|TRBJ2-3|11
CASTSRDTQYF
TGTGCCAGCACCTCAAGGGATACGCAGTATTTT
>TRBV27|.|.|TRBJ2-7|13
CASSSPRMARQYF
TGTGCCAGCAGTTCCCCCAGAATGGCTAGGCAGTACTTC
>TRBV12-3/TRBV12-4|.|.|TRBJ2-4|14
CASRYAGVGDIQYF
TGTGCCAGCAGATATGCAGGGGTTGGGGACATTCAGTACTTC
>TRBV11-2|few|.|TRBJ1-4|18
CASSQHGSAGSTNEKLFF
TGTGCCAGCAGCCAGCACGGGAGTGCAGGCTCAACTAATGAAAAACTGTTTTTT
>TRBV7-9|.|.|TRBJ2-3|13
CASSPALPDTQYF
TGTGCCAGCAGCCCGGCGCTTCCAGATACGCAGTATTTT
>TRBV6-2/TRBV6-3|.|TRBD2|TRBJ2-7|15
CASTLTVAGANEQYF
TGTGCCAGCACTCTTACGGTAGCGGGAGCTAACGAGCAGTACTTC
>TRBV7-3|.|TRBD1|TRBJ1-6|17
CASSLLDRVGYDSPLHF
TGTGCCAGCAGCTTACTGGACAGGGTTGGGTATGATTCACCCCTCCACTTT
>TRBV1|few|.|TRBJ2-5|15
CTSSQAGGSQETQYF
TGCACCAGCAGCCAAGCGGGAGGTAGCCAAGAGACCCAGTACTTC
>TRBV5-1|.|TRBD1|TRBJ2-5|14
CASSWGQGQETQYF
TGCGCCAGCAGCTGGGGACAGGGCCAGGAGACCCAGTACTTC
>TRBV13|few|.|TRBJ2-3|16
CASSLGRGRDTDTQYF
TGTGCCAGCAGCTTAGGCCGGGGGCGCGACACAGATACGCAGTATTTT
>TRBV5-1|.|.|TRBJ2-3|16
CASSLGSTAITDTQYF
TGCGCCAGCAGTTTAGGATCGACAGCTATCACAGATACGCAGTATTTT
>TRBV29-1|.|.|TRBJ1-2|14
CSVAPLQGHYGYTF
TGCAGCGTTGCACCATTACAGGGACACTATGGCTACACCTTC
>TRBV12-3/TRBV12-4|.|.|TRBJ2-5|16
CASSSNPGRAWETQYF
TGTGCCAGCAGTTCTAATCCTGGACGAGCTTGGGAGACCCAGTACTTC
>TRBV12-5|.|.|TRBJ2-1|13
CASGLSVYNEQFF
TGTGCTAGTGGTCTTAGCGTATACAATGAGCAGTTCTTC
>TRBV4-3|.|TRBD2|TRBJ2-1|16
CASSQTLAGGSNEQFF
TGCGCCAGCAGCCAAACTCTAGCGGGAGGGTCGAATGAGCAGTTCTTC
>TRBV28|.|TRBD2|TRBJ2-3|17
CASSVWTSGTTADTQYF
TGTGCCAGCAGTGTATGGACTAGCGGGACAACCGCAGATACGCAGTATTTT
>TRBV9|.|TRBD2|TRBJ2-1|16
CASSPGGLAEYNEQFF
TGTGCCAGCAGTCCCGGAGGACTAGCGGAGTACAATGAGCAGTTCTTC
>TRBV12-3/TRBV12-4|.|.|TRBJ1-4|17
CASRVWQGRATNEKLFF
TGTGCCAGCAGGGTTTGGCAGGGGCGGGCAACTAATGAAAAACTGTTTTTT
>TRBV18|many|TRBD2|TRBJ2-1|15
CASSPGLAGVSEQFF
TGTGCCAGCTCACCAGGACTAGCGGGAGTGAGTGAGCAGTTCTTC
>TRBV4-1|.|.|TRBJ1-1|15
CASSPGKHLNTEAFF
TGCGCCAGCAGCCCCGGTAAACATTTGAACACTGAAGCTTTCTTT
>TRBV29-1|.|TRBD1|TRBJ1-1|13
CSVRQGIGTEAFF
TGCAGCGTTCGACAGGGGATAGGCACTGAAGCTTTCTTT
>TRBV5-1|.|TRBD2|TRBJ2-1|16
CASSLYGTTSYNAQFF
TGCGCCAGCAGCTTATACGGGACTACCTCCTACAATGCGCAGTTCTTC
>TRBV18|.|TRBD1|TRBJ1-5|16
CASSPYRGEGNQPQHF
TGTGCCAGCTCACCCTACAGGGGGGAAGGGAATCAGCCCCAGCATTTT